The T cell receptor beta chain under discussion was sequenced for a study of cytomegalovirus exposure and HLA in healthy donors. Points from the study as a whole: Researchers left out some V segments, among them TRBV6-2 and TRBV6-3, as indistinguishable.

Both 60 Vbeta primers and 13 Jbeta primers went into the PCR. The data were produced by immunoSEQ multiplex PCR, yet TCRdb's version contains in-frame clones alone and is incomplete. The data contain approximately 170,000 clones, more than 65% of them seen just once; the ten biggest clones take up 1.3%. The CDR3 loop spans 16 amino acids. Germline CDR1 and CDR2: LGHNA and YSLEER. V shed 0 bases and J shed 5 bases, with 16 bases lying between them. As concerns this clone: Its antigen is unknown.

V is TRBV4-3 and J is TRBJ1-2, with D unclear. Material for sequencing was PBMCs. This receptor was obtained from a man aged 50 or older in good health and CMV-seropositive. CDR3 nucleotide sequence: TGCGCCAGCAGCCAAGATGCGGGAGTACGTAAATATGGCTACACCTTC. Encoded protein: CASSQDAGVRKYGYTF.